The 12 T cell receptor beta chains below were found in one sample sequenced in a study of tumor and adjacent non-tumor tissue in lung cancer. This sample's RNA came from whole unsorted tissue. This non-tumor lung sample came from over 3 cm beyond the tumor edge. The library came from three nested PCR rounds adapted from ARM-PCR protocols. One entry per CDR3 protein results from TCRdb running MiXCR on the multiplex PCR reads. Of 35,000 to 50,000 distinct CDR3 sequences in the sample, approximately 57% were seen once. The sequenced material came from distant non-tumor lung tissue. Every receptor here comes from a man between 45 and 60 years old with non-small cell lung cancer.

V and J are TRBV20-1 and TRBJ1-5; D call uncertain. Germline V gene sequence: CDR1 DFQATT, CDR2 SNEGSKA (reference sequence). The CDR3 sequence is 14 residues long. The CDR3 here is CNTSGRTSNQPQHF. In nucleotides, the CDR3 is TGCAATACTTCTGGCCGCACGAGCAATCAGCCCCAGCATTTT.

Concerning this clonotype itself: Given the absence of the conserved phenylalanine or tryptophan at the CDR3 end, a read error is likely. The chain uses TRBV6-5 and TRBJ1-1, with D tentatively TRBD1 (6 bases). CDR3 size: 16 residues. Looked up from germline, CDR1 is MNHEY and CDR2 is SVGAGI. CDR3 sequence (DNA): TGTGCCAGTAGTTACTCGAGGGGGGCCATGAACACTGAAGCTTTCCTT. It codes for CASSYSRGAMNTEAFL.

Comments on this clonotype: Germline is not matched at one junction end, which may reflect a read error. The chain employs TRBV11-2 and TRBJ1-3; the D is unclear. From germline, CDR1 is SGHAT and CDR2 FQNNGV. This CDR3 region has 12 residues. The CDR3 DNA sequence: TGTGCCAGCAGTCTTCTGGACGACACCAAATATTTT. As protein: CASSLLDDTKYF.

This clonotype was seen once. The junction departs from the called germline gene at one end, perhaps through a read error. The CDR3 coding sequence is TGTGCCGGCAGCCGTATTAGGGGGGGCCTCGGCACAGATACGCAGTATTTT. This gives the protein CAGSRIRGGLGTDTQYF. The rearrangement joins TRBV6-5 to TRBJ2-3; weak D call: TRBD2 (7 bases). The germline V gene has CDR1 MNHEY and CDR2 SVGAGI. This CDR3 contains 17 residues.

As regards this clonotype: A much larger clone sits a single nucleotide away, making a read error possible. The chain employs TRBV6-6 and TRBJ1-2, with unresolved D. V was clipped by 4 bases and J by 5 bases, with 5 bases between them. The CDR3 runs 11 residues. The germline V gene has CDR1 MNHNY and CDR2 SVGAGI (reference sequence). This CDR3 reads CASSFGYGYTF. In DNA, the CDR3 is TGTGCCAGCAGTTTCGGTTATGGCTACACCTTC.

For this clonotype: A much more abundant neighbour one base away suggests this may be a read error. The gene calls are TRBV6-2 or TRBV6-3 and TRBJ2-7, with D possibly matching TRBD1 (5 bases). The CDR3 extends over 13 amino acids. CDR1 is MNHEY, CDR2 SVGEGT, per germline. V gave up 3 bases and J gave up 2 bases, with 8 bases separating them. CDR3 amino acids: CASSYGAAYEQYF. The DNA of the CDR3 is TGTGCCAGCAGTTATGGGGCAGCCTACGAGCAGTACTTC.

This clonotype came up many times. The rearrangement joins TRBV20-1 to TRBJ2-4; D is perhaps TRBD2 (5 bases). The CDR3 spans 12 residues. V dropped 6 bases and J dropped 6 bases, with 12 bases sitting between them. CDR1 DFQATT and CDR2 SNEGSKA come from the germline V gene (reference sequence). DNA for the CDR3: TGCAGTGCCGCCCGAGAGGGAAACATTCAGTACTTC. Its protein product is CSAAREGNIQYF.

Of note for this clonotype: Germline is not matched at one junction end, which may reflect a read error. This chain's CDR3 is CAGSYDRNHSYGYTF. For the CDR3, the DNA is TGTGCCGGCAGTTACGACCGAAATCATAGCTATGGCTACACCTTC. The chain carries TRBV6-6 and TRBJ1-2; no clear D gene. This CDR3 is 15 amino acids long. Germline lookup yields CDR1 MNHNY and CDR2 SVGAGI (reference sequence).

Notes on this clonotype: A junction boundary mismatches the germline segment, possibly from a read error. V usage is TRBV7-9 and J usage is TRBJ2-1, with D unresolved. The CDR3 has 12 amino acids. Germline lookup yields CDR1 SEHNR and CDR2 FQNEAQ (reference sequence). This chain's CDR3 is CASSAQQIEQLF. The DNA for the CDR3 is TGTGCCAGCAGCGCCCAGCAGATTGAGCAGCTCTTC.

This clonotype appeared a single time. The junction departs from the called germline gene at one end, perhaps through a read error. The V call is TRBV24-1, the J call TRBJ2-5, with 7 bases aligning to TRBD1. Germline V CDR1 and CDR2: KGHDR, SFDVKD. The CDR3 totals 16 residues. The CDR3 bases are TGTGTCACCAGACAAACGGCCACAGGGGCCGGAGAGACCCAGTACTTC. Amino acid sequence: CVTRQTATGAGETQYF.

This clonotype was counted many times. The CDR3 here is CASSQDSTSGTTDTQYF. CDR3 sequence (DNA): TGTGCCAGCAGCCAAGATTCGACTAGCGGGACCACAGATACGCAGTATTTT. The chain joins TRBV4-2 to TRBJ2-3, with 11 bases identical to TRBD2. V dropped 0 bases and J dropped 2; count of bases not matched to a gene: 4. CDR3 length equals 17 residues. Germline V gene sequence: CDR1 LGHNA, CDR2 YNFKEQ.

On this clonotype: A much larger clone is a single base away; this may be a read error. J is TRBJ2-1 and V is TRBV30; 10 nucleotides agree with TRBD1. This CDR3 is built from 15 residues. V was pared by 8 bases and J by 5 bases, with 12 bases of the junction left unmatched. Germline CDR1 is GTSNPN and CDR2 is SVGIG (reference sequence). CDR3 protein: CAGTGGDRGHNEQFF. The CDR3 DNA reads as TGTGCCGGGACTGGGGGGGACAGGGGACACAATGAGCAGTTCTTC.